What follows are 14 T cell receptor beta chains derived from one specimen sequenced in a study of shared clonotypes between healthy human individuals. CD45RO-negative CD8 cells positively selected for CCR7 made up the naive population, which excluded terminally differentiated effector memory CD45RA+ cells. Profiled with immunoSEQ multiplex PCR; TCRdb holds only in-frame clones, not every one. The sample consists of roughly 2,000,000 clones, roughly 93% of them appearing once. Sequencing was done on a sample of naive CD8+ T cells from PBMCs. These receptors were obtained from a man between 18 and 29 years old in good health. Some clones in this sample may be carry-over from other donors' samples.

The rearrangement joins TRBV4-1 to TRBJ1-2; a possible D gene is TRBD1 (6 bases). CDR1 MGHRA and CDR2 YSYEKL come from the germline V gene. This CDR3 contains 15 residues. Trimming took 1 base from V and 6 from J, leaving 15 bases between them. CDR3 region: CASSQGQGQVDGYTF. CDR3 nucleotides: TGCGCCAGCAGCCAAGGGCAGGGGCAGGTGGATGGCTACACCTTC.

V usage is TRBV5-1 and J usage is TRBJ2-7; D unclear. V was trimmed by 4 bases and J by 6 bases, leaving 8 bases between them. The V gene's germline CDR1 is SGHRS and CDR2 YFSETQ. CDR3 length: 11 amino acids. CDR3 DNA: TGCGCCAGCAGCCTCCCCGGCGAGCAGTACTTC. This sequence encodes CASSLPGEQYF.

This clone was seen only once. V and J are TRBV4-3 and TRBJ1-2; TRBD1 matches at 7 bases. With 1 base clipped from V and 2 bases from J, the junction kept 13 bases outside the gene matches. Germline CDR1 LGHNA, CDR2 YSLEER. The CDR3 contains 18 residues. The CDR3 DNA follows: TGCGCCAGCAGCCAAGTCGACAGGGCGTCTTTTCACAACTATGGCTACACCTTC. It encodes CASSQVDRASFHNYGYTF.

The rearrangement joins TRBV19 to TRBJ1-2; D is perhaps TRBD1 (5 bases). V was clipped by 3 bases and J by 3 bases, with 23 bases between them. Germline values: CDR1 LNHDA, CDR2 SQIVND (reference sequence). This CDR3 is built from 18 residues. CDR3 DNA sequence: TGTGCCAGTAGTATGTGGGGGGAGCCCGGATTGGATCACTATGGCTACACCTTC. Its protein product is CASSMWGEPGLDHYGYTF.

The chain carries TRBV19 and TRBJ1-5; possibly TRBD1 for D (5 bases). Germline V CDR1 and CDR2: LNHDA, SQIVND (reference sequence). Trimming pared 1 base from V and 1 base from J, leaving 11 bases between. The CDR3 spans 16 residues. CDR3 bases: TGTGCCAGTAGTATAGGGGGGGAAGGGAGCAATCAGCCCCAGCATTTT. Translated, it gives CASSIGGEGSNQPQHF.

A remark on this clone: Other DNA sequences of this sample code for an identical CDR3. This chain joins TRBV28 and TRBJ2-7; D might be TRBD2 (6 bases). The CDR3 totals 14 residues. The V end lost 6 bases, the J end lost 3 bases, and 15 bases lay between the germline ends. Germline CDR1 and CDR2: MDHEN and SYDVKM. The CDR3: CASSRRGSSYEQYF. CDR3 nucleotides: TGTGCCAGCAGCCGGAGGGGCTCTAGCTACGAGCAGTACTTC.

The rearrangement joins TRBV5-5 to TRBJ2-6; tentatively, D is TRBD1 or TRBD2 (5 bases each). This CDR3 has 17 residues. V lost 2 bases and J lost 8, with 20 bases in between. From germline, CDR1 is SGHKS and CDR2 YYEKEE (reference sequence). CDR3 protein: CASSFEGPLMWTNVLTF. CDR3 sequence (DNA): TGTGCCAGCAGCTTTGAGGGGCCTCTAATGTGGACCAACGTCCTGACTTTC.

The rearrangement joins TRBV19 to TRBJ1-5, with D maybe TRBD1 (6 bases). V was shortened by 7 bases and J by 9 bases, with 22 bases between the two germline ends. Germline CDR1 LNHDA, CDR2 SQIVND (reference sequence). The CDR3 has 15 residues. The CDR3 sequence is CASIGSGGSLRPQHF. DNA of the CDR3: TGTGCCAGTATCGGATCGGGGGGCTCACTGAGGCCCCAGCATTTT.

The rearrangement links TRBV7-8 to TRBJ2-7; TRBD1 agrees at 7 bases. The germline V gene encodes CDR1 SGHVS and CDR2 FQNEAQ. This CDR3 is built from 15 residues. The V and J ends lost 4 bases and 2 bases, in that order; junction bases with no gene match: 8. This CDR3 reads CASSYRGGTTYEQYF. The DNA for the CDR3 is TGTGCCAGCAGCTACCGAGGGGGCACCACCTACGAGCAGTACTTC.

The chain links TRBV14 to TRBJ2-7, with 11 bases identical to TRBD1. J gave up 3 bases and V 3 bases, and 7 bases lay outside the gene matches. The CDR3 loop spans 16 amino acids. Per the germline V gene, CDR1 is SGHDN and CDR2 is FVKESK. Here the CDR3 reads CASSQYEGQGVYEQYF. CDR3 nucleotides: TGTGCCAGCAGCCAGTACGAGGGACAGGGGGTCTACGAGCAGTACTTC.

Only a few counts were recorded for this clone. The V gene is TRBV28, the J gene TRBJ1-5; 10 bases line up with TRBD1. V gave up 6 bases and J gave up 0 bases; unmatched junction bases: 2. Germline V gene sequence: CDR1 MDHEN, CDR2 SYDVKM. The CDR3 spans 15 residues. The CDR3 DNA sequence: TGTGCCAGCAGGGGGACAGGGGTTAGCAATCAGCCCCAGCATTTT. Residues: CASRGTGVSNQPQHF. Supplemented by reference TRBV28 and TRBJ1-5, the full variable domain reads DVKVTQSSRYLVKRTGEKVFLECVQDMDHENMFWYRQDPGLGLRLIYFSYDVKMKEKGDIPEGYSVSREKKERFSLILESASTNQTSMYLCASRGTGVSNQPQHFGDGTRLSIL.

The chain has TRBV4-1 and TRBJ1-4; D uncertain. Trimming cost V 3 bases and J 0 bases, with 8 bases left between them. The CDR3 loop spans 15 amino acids. Looked up from germline, CDR1 is MGHRA and CDR2 is YSYEKL. This CDR3 is CASSQRTSTNEKLFF. The CDR3 DNA follows: TGCGCCAGCAGCCAGCGGACCTCAACTAATGAAAAACTGTTTTTT.

The chain employs TRBV7-9 and TRBJ2-3; D uncertain. CDR1 is SEHNR, CDR2 FQNEAQ, per germline (reference sequence). Trimming cost V 3 bases and J 0 bases, with 22 bases left between them. The CDR3 runs to 19 residues. As DNA, the CDR3 is TGTGCCAGCAGCTTCCCTCAAAGAAAAGCAGCACCTAGCACAGATACGCAGTATTTT. Its translation is CASSFPQRKAAPSTDTQYF.

This clone was counted once. V is TRBV10-3 and J is TRBJ1-1; D not resolved. This CDR3 is 15 amino acids long. CDR1 and CDR2 from the germline V gene are ENHRY and SYGVKD. V lost 0 bases and J lost 2, with 10 bases in between. CDR3 loop: CAISESTRANTEAFF. For the CDR3, the DNA is TGTGCCATCAGTGAGTCGACTCGAGCTAACACTGAAGCTTTCTTT.